The clone carrying this T cell receptor (beta chain) was counted ten times or more. Its specificity is unknown. Via MiXCR, TCRdb re-called the 5' RACE reads, giving one row per CDR3 protein. The repertoire holds around 130,000 distinct CDR3 sequences, with more than 2.5% as singletons. From 2 million PBMCs stored at -80 C, the unsorted libraries were generated. These data come from a study of neurological immune-mediated disorders. Findings of the study overall: The greatest TCR clonal expansion occurred in HTLV-1-associated myelopathy and the least in multiple sclerosis, which fell below healthy controls.

Germline V lookup: CDR1 MNHEY, CDR2 SVGAGI. The CDR3 covers 15 residues. V lost 9 bases, J lost 3 bases, and 21 bases lay in between. The sequenced material came from PBMCs. This TCR was recovered from a woman between 25 and 40 years old with multiple sclerosis. The chain combines TRBV6-5 with TRBJ2-7, with a weak D call TRBD2 (6 bases). This CDR3 reads CASKIGAGLNYEQYF. The CDR3 coding sequence is TGTGCCAGTAAGATAGGGGCGGGACTGAACTACGAGCAGTACTTC.